This T cell receptor (beta chain) was identified in a study of T cells in Graves' hyperthyroidism and ophthalmopathy. Amplification of TCR beta CDR3 regions was performed using RNA transcripts as template. HTBI primers drove first-round RT-PCR of the TCR CDR3. TCRdb re-called the multiplex PCR reads with MiXCR, one entry per CDR3 protein. The repertoire has around 760,000 distinct CDR3 sequences, around a third of them found once; the top ten carry 31%. For this clonotype: Antigen unknown.

Study results and caveats: Ophthalmopathy was distinguished from stable hyperthyroidism by 13 V-J signatures. The model foresaw ophthalmopathy a median roughly 6.5 months prior to onset.

A lack of ophthalmopathy progression within 18 months defined stable Graves' hyperthyroidism. Uncontrolled infection, other autoimmune disease, pregnancy or lactation disqualified patients from enrolment. This TCR was sampled from a middle-aged woman with Graves' hyperthyroidism. The source material was blood.

CDR3 sequence reads: CASSDFSPVKDTQYF. In DNA, the CDR3 is TGTGCCAGCAGCGATTTTTCCCCCGTAAAAGATACGCAGTATTTT. The V call is TRBV7-9, the J call TRBJ2-3; D is unresolved. Trimming cost V 5 bases and J 5 bases, with 17 bases left between them. The CDR3 is made up of 15 amino acids. CDR1 and CDR2 (germline): SEHNR, FQNEAQ (reference sequence).